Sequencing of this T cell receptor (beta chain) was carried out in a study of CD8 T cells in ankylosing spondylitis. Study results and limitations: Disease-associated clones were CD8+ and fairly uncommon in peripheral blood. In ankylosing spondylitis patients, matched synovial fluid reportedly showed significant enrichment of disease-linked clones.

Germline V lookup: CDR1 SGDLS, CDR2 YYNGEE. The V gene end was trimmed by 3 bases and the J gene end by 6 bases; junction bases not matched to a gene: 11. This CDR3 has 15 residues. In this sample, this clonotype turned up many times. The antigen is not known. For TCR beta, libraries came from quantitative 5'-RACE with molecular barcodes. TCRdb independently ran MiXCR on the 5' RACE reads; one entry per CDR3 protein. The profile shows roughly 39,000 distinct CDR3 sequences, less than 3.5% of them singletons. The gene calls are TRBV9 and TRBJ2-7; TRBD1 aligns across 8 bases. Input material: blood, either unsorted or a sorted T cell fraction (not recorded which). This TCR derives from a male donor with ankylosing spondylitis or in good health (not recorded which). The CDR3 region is CASSDEVRGPTEQYF. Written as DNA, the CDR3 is TGTGCCAGCAGCGACGAGGTCAGGGGGCCGACCGAGCAGTACTTC. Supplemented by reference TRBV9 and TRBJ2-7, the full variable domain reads DSGVTQTPKHLITATGQRVTLRCSPRSGDLSVYWYQQSLDQGLQFLIQYYNGEERAKGNILERFSAQQFPDLHSELNLSSLELGDSALYFCASSDEVRGPTEQYFGPGTRLTVT.